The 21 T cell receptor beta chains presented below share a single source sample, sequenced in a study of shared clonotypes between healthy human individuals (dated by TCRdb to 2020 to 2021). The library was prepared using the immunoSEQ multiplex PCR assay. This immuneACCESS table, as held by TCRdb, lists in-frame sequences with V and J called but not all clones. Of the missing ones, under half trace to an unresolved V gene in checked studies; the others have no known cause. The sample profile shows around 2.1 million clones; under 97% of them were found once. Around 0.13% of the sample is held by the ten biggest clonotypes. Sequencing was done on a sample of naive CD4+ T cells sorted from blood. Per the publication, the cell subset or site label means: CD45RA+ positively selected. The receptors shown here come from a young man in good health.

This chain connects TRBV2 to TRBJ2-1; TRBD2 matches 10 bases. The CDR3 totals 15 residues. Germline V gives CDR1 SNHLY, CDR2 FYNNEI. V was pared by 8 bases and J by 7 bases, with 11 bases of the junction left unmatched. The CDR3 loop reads CASVWRTSGGNEQFF. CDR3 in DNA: TGTGCCAGCGTTTGGCGGACTAGCGGCGGGAATGAGCAGTTCTTC.

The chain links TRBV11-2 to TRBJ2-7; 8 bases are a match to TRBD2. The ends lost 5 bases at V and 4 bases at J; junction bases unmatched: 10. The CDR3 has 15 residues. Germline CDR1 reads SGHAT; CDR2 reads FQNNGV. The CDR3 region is CASSRDAGGPYEQYF. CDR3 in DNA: TGTGCCAGCAGCCGAGATGCGGGAGGACCTTACGAGCAGTACTTC.

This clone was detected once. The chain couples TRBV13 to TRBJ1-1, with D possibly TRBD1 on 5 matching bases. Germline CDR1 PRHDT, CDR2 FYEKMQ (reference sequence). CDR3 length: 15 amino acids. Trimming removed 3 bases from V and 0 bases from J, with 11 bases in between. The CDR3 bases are TGTGCCAGCAGCTTCTTGAGACAGATGAACACTGAAGCTTTCTTT. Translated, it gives CASSFLRQMNTEAFF.

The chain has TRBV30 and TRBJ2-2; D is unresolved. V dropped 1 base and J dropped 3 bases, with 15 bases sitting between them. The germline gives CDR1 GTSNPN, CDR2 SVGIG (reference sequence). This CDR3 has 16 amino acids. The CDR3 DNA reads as TGTGCCTGGAGTGACCCAGGAAGGTCGTACACCGGGGAGCTGTTTTTT. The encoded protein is CAWSDPGRSYTGELFF.

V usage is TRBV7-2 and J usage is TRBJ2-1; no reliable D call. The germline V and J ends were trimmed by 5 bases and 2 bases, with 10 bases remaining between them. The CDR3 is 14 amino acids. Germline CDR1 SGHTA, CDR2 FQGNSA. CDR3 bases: TGTGCCAGCAGCGATTTCGCCACCTACAATGAGCAGTTCTTC. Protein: CASSDFATYNEQFF.

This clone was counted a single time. CDR3 sequence reads: CASSTPSSGSTDTQYF. The CDR3 DNA sequence: TGTGCCAGTAGTACCCCCTCTAGCGGGTCCACAGATACGCAGTATTTT. This rearrangement joins TRBV19 to TRBJ2-3; 8 nucleotides align to TRBD2. The CDR3 sequence is 16 residues long. V shed 4 bases, J shed 2 bases, and the junction held 8 bases outside the gene matches. Germline V lookup: CDR1 LNHDA, CDR2 SQIVND (reference sequence).

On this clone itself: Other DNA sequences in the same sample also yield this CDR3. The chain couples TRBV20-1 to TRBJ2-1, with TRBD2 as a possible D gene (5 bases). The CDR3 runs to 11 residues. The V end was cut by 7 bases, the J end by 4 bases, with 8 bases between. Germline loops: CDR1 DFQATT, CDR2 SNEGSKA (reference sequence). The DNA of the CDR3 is TGCAGTGTTCGGAGGTACAATGAGCAGTTCTTC. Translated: CSVRRYNEQFF.

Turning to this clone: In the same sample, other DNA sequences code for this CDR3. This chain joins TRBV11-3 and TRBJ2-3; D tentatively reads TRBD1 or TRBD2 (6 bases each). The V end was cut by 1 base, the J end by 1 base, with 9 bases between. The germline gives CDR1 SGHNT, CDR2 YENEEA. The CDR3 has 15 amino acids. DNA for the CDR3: TGTGCCAGCAGCTTAGGGGGGGCCGGCACAGATACGCAGTATTTT. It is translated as CASSLGGAGTDTQYF. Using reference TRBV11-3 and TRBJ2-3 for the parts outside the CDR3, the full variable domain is EAGVVQSPRYKIIEKKQPVAFWCNPISGHNTLYWYLQNLGQGPELLIRYENEEAVDDSQLPKDRFSAERLKGVDSTLKIQPAELGDSAVYLCASSLGGAGTDTQYFGPGTRLTVL.

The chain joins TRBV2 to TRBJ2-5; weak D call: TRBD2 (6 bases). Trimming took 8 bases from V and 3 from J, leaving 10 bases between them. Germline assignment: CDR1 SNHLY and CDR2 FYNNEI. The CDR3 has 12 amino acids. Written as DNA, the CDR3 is TGTGCCAGCGGGGCTAGCGAAGAGACCCAGTACTTC. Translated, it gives CASGASEETQYF.

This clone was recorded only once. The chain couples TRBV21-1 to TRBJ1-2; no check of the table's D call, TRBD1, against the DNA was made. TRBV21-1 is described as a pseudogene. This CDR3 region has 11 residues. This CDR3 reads CASSKALGHIF. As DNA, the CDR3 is TGTGCCAGCAGCAAAGCGCTGGGACACATCTTC.

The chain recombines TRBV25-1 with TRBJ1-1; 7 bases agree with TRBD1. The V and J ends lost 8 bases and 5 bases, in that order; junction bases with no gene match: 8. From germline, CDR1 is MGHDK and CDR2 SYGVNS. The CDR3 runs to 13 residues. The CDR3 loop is CASCQGGRTEAFF. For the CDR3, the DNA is TGTGCCAGCTGCCAAGGGGGCAGGACTGAAGCTTTCTTT.

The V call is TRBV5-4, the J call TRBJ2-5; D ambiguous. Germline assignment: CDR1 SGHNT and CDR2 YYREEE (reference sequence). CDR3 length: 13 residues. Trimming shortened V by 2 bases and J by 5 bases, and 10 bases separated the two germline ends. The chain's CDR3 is CASSFGNRETQYF. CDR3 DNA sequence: TGTGCCAGCAGCTTTGGTAACCGGGAGACCCAGTACTTC.

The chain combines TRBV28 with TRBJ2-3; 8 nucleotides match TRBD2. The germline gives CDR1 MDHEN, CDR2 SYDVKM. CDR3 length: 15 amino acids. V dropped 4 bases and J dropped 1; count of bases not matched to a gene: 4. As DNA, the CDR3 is TGTGCCAGCAGTTCCGCGGGGGGACGCACAGATACGCAGTATTTT. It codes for CASSSAGGRTDTQYF.

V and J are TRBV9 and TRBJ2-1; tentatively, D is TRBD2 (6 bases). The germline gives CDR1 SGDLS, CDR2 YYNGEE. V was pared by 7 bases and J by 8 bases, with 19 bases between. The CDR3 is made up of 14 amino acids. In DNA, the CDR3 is TGTGCCAGCGCGGACATTGGGGGGACCGATGAGCAGTTCTTC. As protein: CASADIGGTDEQFF.

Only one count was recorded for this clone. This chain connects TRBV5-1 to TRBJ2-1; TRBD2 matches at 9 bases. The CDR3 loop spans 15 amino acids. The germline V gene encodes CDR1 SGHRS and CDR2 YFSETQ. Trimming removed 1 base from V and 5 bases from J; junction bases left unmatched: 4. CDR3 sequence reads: CASSLKTSGDNEQFF. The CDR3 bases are TGCGCCAGCAGCTTGAAGACTAGCGGAGACAATGAGCAGTTCTTC.

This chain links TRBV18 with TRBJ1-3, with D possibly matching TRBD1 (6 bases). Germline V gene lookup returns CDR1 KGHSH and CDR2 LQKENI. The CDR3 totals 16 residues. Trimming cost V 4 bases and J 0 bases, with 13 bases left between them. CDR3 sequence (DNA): TGTGCCAGCTCACTTGACGTCAGGGGCTCTGGAAACACCATATATTTT. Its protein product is CASSLDVRGSGNTIYF.

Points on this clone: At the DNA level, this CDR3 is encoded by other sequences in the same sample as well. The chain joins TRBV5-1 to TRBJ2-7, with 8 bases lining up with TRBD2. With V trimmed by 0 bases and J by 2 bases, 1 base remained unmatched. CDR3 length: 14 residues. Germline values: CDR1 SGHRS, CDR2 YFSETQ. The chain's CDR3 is CASSLAAGAYEQYF. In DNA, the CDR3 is TGCGCCAGCAGCTTGGCAGCGGGGGCCTACGAGCAGTACTTC.

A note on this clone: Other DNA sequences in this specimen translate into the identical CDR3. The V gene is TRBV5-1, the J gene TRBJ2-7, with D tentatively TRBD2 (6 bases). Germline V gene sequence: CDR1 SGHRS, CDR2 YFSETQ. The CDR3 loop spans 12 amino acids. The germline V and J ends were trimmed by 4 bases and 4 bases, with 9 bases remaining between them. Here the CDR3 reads CASSVGGYEQYF. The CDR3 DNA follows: TGCGCCAGCAGCGTGGGGGGATACGAGCAGTACTTC.

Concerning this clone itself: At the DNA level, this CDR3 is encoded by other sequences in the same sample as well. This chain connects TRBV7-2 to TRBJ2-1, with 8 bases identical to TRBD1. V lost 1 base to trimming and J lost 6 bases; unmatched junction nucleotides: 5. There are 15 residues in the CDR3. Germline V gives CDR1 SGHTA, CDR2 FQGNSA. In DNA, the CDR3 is TGTGCCAGCAGCTTAGACAGGGGGAGCTTCAATGAGCAGTTCTTC. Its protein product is CASSLDRGSFNEQFF.

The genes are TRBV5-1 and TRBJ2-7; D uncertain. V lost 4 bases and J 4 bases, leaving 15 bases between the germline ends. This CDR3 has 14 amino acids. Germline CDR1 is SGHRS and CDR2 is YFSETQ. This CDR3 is CASSPTMGYYEQYF. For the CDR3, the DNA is TGCGCCAGCAGCCCGACCATGGGGTATTACGAGCAGTACTTC.

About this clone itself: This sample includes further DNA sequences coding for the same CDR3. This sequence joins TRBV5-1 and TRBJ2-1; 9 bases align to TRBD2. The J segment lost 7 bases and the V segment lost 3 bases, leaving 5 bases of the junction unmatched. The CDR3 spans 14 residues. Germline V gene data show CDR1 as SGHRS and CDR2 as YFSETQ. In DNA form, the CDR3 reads TGCGCCAGCAGCTCCTTAGCGGGGGCTAATGAGCAGTTCTTC. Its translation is CASSSLAGANEQFF.